This T cell receptor (beta chain) was recorded in a study of T cells after posttransplantation cyclophosphamide. The study's findings and limits: Recipient CMV seropositivity and CMV reactivation strongly tracked TRB clonality.

TCRdb keeps only in-frame clones here, not all; method: immunoSEQ multiplex PCR. Of around 10,000 clones in the sample, around nine tenths were seen once. A remark on this clone: Its matching antigen is unknown.

The CDR3 has 13 amino acids. Trimming at V came to 7 bases and at J to 5 bases, leaving 7 bases not matched to a gene. Germline CDR1 reads MGHDK; CDR2 reads SYGVNS. A marrow graft followed busulfan-fludarabine conditioning, with cyclophosphamide on days +3 and +4. V and J are TRBV25-1 and TRBJ1-2; 7 nucleotides align to TRBD1. The sequencing here drew on CD4+ T cells sorted from PBMCs, taken after allogeneic stem cell transplant with posttransplant cyclophosphamide. This sequence originates from a male patient in his thirties who received an allogeneic stem cell transplant from a related donor, was CMV-positive, and had acute GVHD only. Part of the T cells may come from the graft donor. The CDR3 region has the DNA TGTGCCAGCACCGGGACAGCCTTATATGGCTACACCTTC. It translates to CASTGTALYGYTF.